The rows below give T cell receptor beta chains drawn from one sample of a study of PD-1 blockade in classical Hodgkin lymphoma. TCRdb's copy holds only in-frame clones and misses some; the assay was immunoSEQ multiplex PCR. The data contain tens of thousands of clones, approximately 80% of them singletons. This specimen consisted of CD4+ T cells from blood, obtained at baseline. The receptors stem from a human donor with classical Hodgkin lymphoma. Each CDR3 is given with its conserved first and last residue. D genes are given only for firm matches. Clone size is given for some rows only: seen once, a few or many times, or a class if the clone is expanded.

- | TRBJ2-3 | TRBV6-6 | - | CASSYAGLTDTQYF | TGTGCCAGCAGTTACGCAGGTCTCACAGATACGCAGTATTTT
- | TRBJ2-2 | TRBV4-3 | TRBD2 | CASSHPGLAGPLGTGELFF | TGCGCCAGCAGCCACCCCGGACTAGCGGGGCCCCTGGGAACCGGGGAGCTGTTTTTT
- | TRBJ1-6 | TRBV11-2 | - | CASSLGSRGSPLHF | TGTGCCAGCAGCTTGGGAAGCAGGGGTTCACCCCTCCACTTT
- | TRBJ1-6 | TRBV5-4 | - | CASSLTADNSPLHF | TGTGCCAGCAGCTTGACAGCCGATAATTCACCCCTCCACTTT
- | TRBJ2-7 | TRBV10-3 | - | CAISDGPYEQYF | TGTGCCATCAGTGACGGACCCTACGAGCAGTACTTC
- | TRBJ2-5 | TRBV10-3 | TRBD1 | CAISEPKTGGGETQYF | TGTGCCATCAGTGAGCCTAAGACAGGGGGCGGGGAGACCCAGTACTTC
- | TRBJ1-1 | TRBV30 | - | CAWSAQGPILEAFF | TGTGCCTGGAGTGCGCAGGGACCCATTCTTGAAGCTTTCTTT
- | TRBJ2-7 | TRBV7-2 | - | CASSLVAGLSYEQYF | TGTGCCAGCAGCTTAGTTGCGGGCCTGTCCTACGAGCAGTACTTC
- | TRBJ1-2 | TRBV21-1 | - | CASSKGPVDGYTF | TGTGCCAGCAGCAAAGGTCCGGTGGATGGCTACACCTTC
- | TRBJ2-7 | TRBV7-8 | - | CASSEPPFGFSYEQYF | TGTGCCAGCAGCGAACCTCCTTTCGGGTTCTCCTACGAGCAGTACTTC
- | TRBJ1-5 | TRBV6-1 | - | CASSEAGFRVPQHF | TGTGCCAGCAGTGAAGCCGGATTCCGGGTTCCCCAGCATTTT
- | TRBJ2-6 | TRBV4-2 | - | CASNPRGGANVLTF | TGTGCCAGCAACCCCAGGGGTGGGGCCAACGTCCTGACTTTC
once | TRBJ1-4 | TRBV2 | - | CASSRQILRNEKLFF | TGTGCCAGCAGTAGACAGATCCTAAGGAATGAAAAACTGTTTTTT
few | TRBJ1-2 | TRBV10-2 | - | CASSEAGQNYGYTF | TGCGCCAGCAGTGAGGCGGGCCAGAACTATGGCTACACCTTC
- | TRBJ2-7 | TRBV2 | - | CASSEGGLTSYEQYF | TGTGCCAGCAGTGAAGGCGGGCTCACCTCCTACGAGCAGTACTTC
- | TRBJ1-5 | TRBV19 | - | CASSQYGGRVDQPQHF | TGTGCCAGTAGTCAATACGGGGGCAGGGTAGATCAGCCCCAGCATTTT
- | TRBJ2-1 | TRBV7-2 | TRBD2 | CASSTRLAGDYEQFF | TGTGCCAGCAGCACTAGACTAGCGGGGGATTATGAGCAGTTCTTC
- | TRBJ1-6 | TRBV5-1 | TRBD1 | CASSFSPTGGLTYNSPLHF | TGCGCCAGCAGCTTCTCCCCGACAGGGGGCCTTACCTATAATTCACCCCTCCACTTT
- | TRBJ2-5 | TRBV30 | TRBD1 | CAWRETGDAWETQYF | TGTGCCTGGAGGGAAACAGGGGATGCGTGGGAGACCCAGTACTTC
- | TRBJ1-3 | TRBV7-2 | - | CASSFLRNTIYF | TGTGCCAGCAGCTTCCTCAGAAACACCATATATTTT
- | TRBJ2-5 | TRBV7-2 | - | CASTRKETQYF | TGTGCCAGCACCCGGAAAGAGACCCAGTACTTC
- | TRBJ2-7 | TRBV6-6 | - | CASSYRQGKIHEQYF | TGTGCCAGCAGTTATAGGCAGGGCAAAATCCACGAGCAGTACTTC
- | TRBJ1-6 | TRBV30 | - | CAWRRALYNSPLHF | TGTGCCTGGAGGAGGGCACTTTATAATTCACCCCTCCACTTT
- | TRBJ2-1 | TRBV18 | - | CASSPGPTNEQFF | TGTGCCAGCTCACCGGGTCCTACGAATGAGCAGTTCTTC
- | TRBJ2-5 | TRBV28 | - | CASSLRETQYF | TGTGCCAGCAGTTTACGCGAGACCCAGTACTTC
- | TRBJ2-1 | TRBV5-1 | TRBD1 | CASSFGGTGQNEQFF | TGCGCCAGCAGCTTTGGAGGGACAGGGCAAAATGAGCAGTTCTTC
- | TRBJ2-1 | TRBV5-1 | - | CASTQRFSYNEQFF | TGCGCCAGCACCCAACGTTTCTCCTACAATGAGCAGTTCTTC
- | TRBJ1-1 | TRBV6-5 | - | CASSYAGFTEAFF | TGTGCCAGCAGTTACGCAGGGTTCACTGAAGCTTTCTTT
- | TRBJ1-1 | TRBV5-1 | - | CASSLDFWRRQNTEAFF | TGCGCCAGCAGCTTGGATTTTTGGAGGAGACAGAACACTGAAGCTTTCTTT